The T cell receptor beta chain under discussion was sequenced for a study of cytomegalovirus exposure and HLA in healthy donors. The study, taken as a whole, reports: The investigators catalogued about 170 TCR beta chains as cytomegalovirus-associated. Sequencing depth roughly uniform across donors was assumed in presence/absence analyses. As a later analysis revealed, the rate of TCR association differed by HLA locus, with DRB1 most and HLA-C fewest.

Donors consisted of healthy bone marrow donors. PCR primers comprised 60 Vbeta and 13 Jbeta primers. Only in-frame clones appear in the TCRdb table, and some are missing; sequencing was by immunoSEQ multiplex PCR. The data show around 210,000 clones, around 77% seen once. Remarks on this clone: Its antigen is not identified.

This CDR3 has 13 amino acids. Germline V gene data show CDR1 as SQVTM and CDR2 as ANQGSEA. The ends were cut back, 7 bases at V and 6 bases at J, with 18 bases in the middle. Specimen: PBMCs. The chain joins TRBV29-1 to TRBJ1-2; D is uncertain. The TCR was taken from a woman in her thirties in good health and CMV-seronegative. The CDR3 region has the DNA TGCAGCGCCGGATCCCCTAATAGCGATGGCTACACCTTC. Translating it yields CSAGSPNSDGYTF. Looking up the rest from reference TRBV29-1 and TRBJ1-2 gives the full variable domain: SAVISQKPSRDICQRGTSLTIQCQVDSQVTMMFWYRQQPGQSLTLIATANQGSEATYESGFVIDKFPISRPNLTFSTLTVSNMSPEDSSIYLCSAGSPNSDGYTFGSGTRLTVV.